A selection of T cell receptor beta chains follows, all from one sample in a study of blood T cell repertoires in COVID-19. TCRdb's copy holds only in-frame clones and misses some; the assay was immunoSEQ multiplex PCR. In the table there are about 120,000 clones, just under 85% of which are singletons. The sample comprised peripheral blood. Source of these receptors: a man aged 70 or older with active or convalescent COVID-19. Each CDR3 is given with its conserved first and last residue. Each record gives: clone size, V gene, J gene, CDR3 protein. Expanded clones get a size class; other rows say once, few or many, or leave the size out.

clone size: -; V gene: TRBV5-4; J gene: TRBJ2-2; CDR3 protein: CASRQTGGANTGELFF
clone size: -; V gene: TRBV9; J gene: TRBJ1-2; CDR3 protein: CASSVASGNYGYTF
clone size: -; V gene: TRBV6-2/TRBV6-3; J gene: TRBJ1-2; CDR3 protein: CASSLSGKNYGYTF
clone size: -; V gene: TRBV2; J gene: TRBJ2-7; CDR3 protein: CASSRNPTSGGTYEQYF
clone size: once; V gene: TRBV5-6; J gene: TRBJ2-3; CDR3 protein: CASSLQGVGSTDTQYF
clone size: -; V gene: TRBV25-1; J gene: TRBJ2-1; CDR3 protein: CASSGDYPKGEQFF
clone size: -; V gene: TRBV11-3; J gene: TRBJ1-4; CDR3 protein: CASPSFFLYHPAMKLFF
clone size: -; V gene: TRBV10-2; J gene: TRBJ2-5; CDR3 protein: CASSQGTIKETQYF
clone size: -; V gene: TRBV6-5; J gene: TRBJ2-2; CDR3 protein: CASSTAPGELFF
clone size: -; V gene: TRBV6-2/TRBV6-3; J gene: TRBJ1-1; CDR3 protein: CASSYSRAWRAKNTEAFF
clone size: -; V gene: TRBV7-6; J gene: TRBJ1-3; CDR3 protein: CASSLSRTGNTIYF
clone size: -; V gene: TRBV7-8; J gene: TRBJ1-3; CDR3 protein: CASSLRSGSGNTIYF
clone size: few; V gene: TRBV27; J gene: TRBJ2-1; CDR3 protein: CASTTSFKPGLAGVGEQFF
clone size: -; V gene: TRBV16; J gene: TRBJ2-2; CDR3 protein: CASTPGLAANTGELFF
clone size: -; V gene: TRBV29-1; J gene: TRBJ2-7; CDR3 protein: CSVVAGTGVSEQYF
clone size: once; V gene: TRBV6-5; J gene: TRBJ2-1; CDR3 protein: CASWGRERSYNEQFF
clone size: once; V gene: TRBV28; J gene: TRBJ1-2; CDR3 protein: CASSLRADRGYTF
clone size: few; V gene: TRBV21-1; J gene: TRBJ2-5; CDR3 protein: CASSKARGKDRDRGETQYF
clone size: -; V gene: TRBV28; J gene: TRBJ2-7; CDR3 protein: CASSGGGIHEQYF
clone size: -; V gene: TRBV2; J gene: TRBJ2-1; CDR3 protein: CASSEVGLASNEQFF
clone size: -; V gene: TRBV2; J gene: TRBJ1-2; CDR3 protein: CASSNLLQGLGGYTF
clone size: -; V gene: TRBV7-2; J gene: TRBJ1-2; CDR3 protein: CASSETGLVGYTF
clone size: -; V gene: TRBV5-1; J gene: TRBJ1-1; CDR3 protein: CASSVTGGTEAFF
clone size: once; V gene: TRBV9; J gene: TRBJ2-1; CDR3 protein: CASSVNPQGSNEQFF
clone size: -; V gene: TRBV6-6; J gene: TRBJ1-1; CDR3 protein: CASSWGRGNTEAFF
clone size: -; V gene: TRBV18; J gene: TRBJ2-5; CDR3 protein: CASSLGTATQETQYF
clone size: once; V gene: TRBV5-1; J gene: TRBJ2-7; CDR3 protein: CASSLSRDVYEQYF
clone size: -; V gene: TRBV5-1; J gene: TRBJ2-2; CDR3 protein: CASSPGTHYTGELFF
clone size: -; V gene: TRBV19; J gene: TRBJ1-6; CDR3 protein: CASSLGRDSPLHF
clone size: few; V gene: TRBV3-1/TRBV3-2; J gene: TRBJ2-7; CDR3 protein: CASSQGGLGLAGGHEQYF
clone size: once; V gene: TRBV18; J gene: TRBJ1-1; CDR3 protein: CASSPGTATTEAFF
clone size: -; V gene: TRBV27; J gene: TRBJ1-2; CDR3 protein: CASSLYGDRGYGYTF
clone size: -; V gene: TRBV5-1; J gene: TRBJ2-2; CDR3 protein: CASSLQGQGTTGELFF
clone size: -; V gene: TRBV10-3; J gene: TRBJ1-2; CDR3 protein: CAISGTGLGYTF
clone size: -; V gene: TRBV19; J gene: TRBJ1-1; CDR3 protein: CASTPQRAEAFF
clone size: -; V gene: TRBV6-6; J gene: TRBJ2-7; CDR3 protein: CASSRLAYEQYF
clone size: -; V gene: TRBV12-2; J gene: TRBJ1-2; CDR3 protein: CASRLGRQGAYGYTF
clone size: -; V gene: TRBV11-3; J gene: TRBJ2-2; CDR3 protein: CASSPSVGELFF
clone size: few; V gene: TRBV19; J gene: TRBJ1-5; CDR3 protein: CASSRTGGNQPQHF
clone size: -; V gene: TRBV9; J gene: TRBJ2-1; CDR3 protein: CASSSQGSSYNEQFF
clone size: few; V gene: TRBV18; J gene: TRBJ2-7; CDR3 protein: CASSILASSYEQYF
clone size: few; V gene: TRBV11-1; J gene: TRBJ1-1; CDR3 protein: CASSLAGHGTEAFF
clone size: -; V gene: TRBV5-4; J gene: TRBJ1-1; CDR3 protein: CASSEGQAYTEAFF
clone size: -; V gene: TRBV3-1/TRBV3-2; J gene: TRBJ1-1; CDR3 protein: CASSLTGVRTEAFF
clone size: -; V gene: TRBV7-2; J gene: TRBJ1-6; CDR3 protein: CASSLVNSNSPLHF
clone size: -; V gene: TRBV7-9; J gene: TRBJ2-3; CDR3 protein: CASSLSMGSRADTQYF
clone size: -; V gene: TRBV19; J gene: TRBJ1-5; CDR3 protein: CASRNSAGPLYQPQHF
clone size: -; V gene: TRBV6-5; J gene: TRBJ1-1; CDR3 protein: CASRDTGYTEAFF
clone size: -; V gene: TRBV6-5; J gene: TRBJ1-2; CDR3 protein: CASYRGDFGYTF
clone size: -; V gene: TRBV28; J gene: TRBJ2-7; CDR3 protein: CASRAPPGTPSSYEQYF
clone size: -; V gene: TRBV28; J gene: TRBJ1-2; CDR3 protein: CASSLAAREGYTF
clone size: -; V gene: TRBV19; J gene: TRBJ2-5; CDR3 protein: CASSIRRGETQYF
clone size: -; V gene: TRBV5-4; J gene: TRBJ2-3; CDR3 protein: CASHERSDTQYF
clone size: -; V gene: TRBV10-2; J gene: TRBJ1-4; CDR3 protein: CASSGTAPNEKLFF